A selection of T cell receptor beta chains follows, all from one sample in a study of CD8 T cells in Susac syndrome. TCRdb reanalysed the immunoSEQ multiplex PCR reads using MiXCR and keeps one entry per CDR3 protein. The data show roughly 110,000 distinct CDR3 sequences, approximately 93% seen once. The sample was CD8+ T cells from PBMCs. The receptor set was obtained from a human donor with Susac syndrome. Both conserved end residues are part of each CDR3. Fields, in order: clone size, D gene, V gene, J gene, CDR3 protein, CDR3 DNA. A D gene is named only where the DNA matches it firmly. A row's size may be missing; if present it is once, few, many or a size class.

clone_size: once
d_call: .
v_call: TRBV2
j_call: TRBJ1-1
cdr3_aa: CATHLNTEAFF
cdr3_nt: TGTGCCACCCACCTAAACACTGAAGCTTTCTTT

clone_size: .
d_call: TRBD2
v_call: TRBV5-1
j_call: TRBJ2-7
cdr3_aa: CASRFRGGGPYEQYF
cdr3_nt: TGCGCCAGCAGGTTCCGAGGCGGGGGGCCCTACGAGCAGTACTTC

clone_size: .
d_call: .
v_call: TRBV7-6
j_call: TRBJ2-5
cdr3_aa: CASSSSLGGSQYF
cdr3_nt: TGTGCCAGCAGCTCGTCACTCGGGGGCTCCCAGTACTTC

clone_size: .
d_call: .
v_call: TRBV4-3
j_call: TRBJ2-1
cdr3_aa: CASSQDPYYNEQFF
cdr3_nt: TGCGCCAGCAGCCAAGATCCCTACTACAATGAGCAGTTCTTC

clone_size: .
d_call: TRBD2
v_call: TRBV5-1
j_call: TRBJ2-7
cdr3_aa: CASSSGTSGDEQYF
cdr3_nt: TGCGCCAGCAGCTCAGGGACTAGCGGGGACGAGCAGTACTTC

clone_size: .
d_call: .
v_call: TRBV27
j_call: TRBJ1-1
cdr3_aa: CASSPQTNTEAFF
cdr3_nt: TGTGCCAGCAGTCCGCAAACGAACACTGAAGCTTTCTTT

clone_size: .
d_call: .
v_call: TRBV3-1
j_call: TRBJ2-7
cdr3_aa: CASSPAEAYEQYF
cdr3_nt: TGTGCCAGCAGCCCGGCAGAGGCTTACGAGCAGTACTTC

clone_size: .
d_call: TRBD1
v_call: TRBV29-1
j_call: TRBJ2-1
cdr3_aa: CSVEYATGDRFHNEQFF
cdr3_nt: TGCAGCGTTGAATACGCGACAGGGGACAGGTTTCACAATGAGCAGTTCTTC

clone_size: .
d_call: TRBD2
v_call: TRBV6-2/TRBV6-3
j_call: TRBJ2-2
cdr3_aa: CASSYGSGGPAGELFF
cdr3_nt: TGTGCCAGCAGTTACGGAAGCGGGGGCCCGGCCGGGGAGCTGTTTTTT

clone_size: .
d_call: .
v_call: TRBV12-3/TRBV12-4
j_call: TRBJ2-5
cdr3_aa: CASSFSLRGTQYF
cdr3_nt: TGTGCCAGCAGTTTTTCCCTTAGGGGGACCCAGTACTTC

clone_size: .
d_call: TRBD2
v_call: TRBV20-1
j_call: TRBJ2-1
cdr3_aa: CSARVRLAGNEQFF
cdr3_nt: TGCAGTGCTAGAGTCCGACTAGCTGGGAATGAGCAGTTCTTC

clone_size: .
d_call: TRBD1
v_call: TRBV6-6
j_call: TRBJ2-5
cdr3_aa: CASMTGVRETQYF
cdr3_nt: TGTGCCAGTATGACAGGGGTCCGGGAGACCCAGTACTTC

clone_size: .
d_call: .
v_call: TRBV9
j_call: TRBJ1-1
cdr3_aa: CASSAHRKMNTEAFF
cdr3_nt: TGTGCCAGCAGCGCTCACAGGAAAATGAACACTGAAGCTTTCTTT

clone_size: .
d_call: .
v_call: TRBV29-1
j_call: TRBJ2-7
cdr3_aa: CSVEEGGTGRGEQYF
cdr3_nt: TGCAGCGTTGAAGAGGGGGGCACAGGGCGCGGCGAGCAGTACTTC

clone_size: .
d_call: .
v_call: TRBV12-3/TRBV12-4
j_call: TRBJ1-2
cdr3_aa: CASSYRDRLGGYTF
cdr3_nt: TGTGCCAGCAGTTACCGGGACCGCCTAGGAGGCTACACCTTC

clone_size: .
d_call: .
v_call: TRBV9
j_call: TRBJ2-3
cdr3_aa: CASSRDSTDTQYF
cdr3_nt: TGTGCCAGCAGCAGGGATAGCACAGATACGCAGTATTTT

clone_size: .
d_call: .
v_call: TRBV9
j_call: TRBJ2-5
cdr3_aa: CASSVDGGQETQYF
cdr3_nt: TGTGCCAGCAGCGTAGATGGGGGCCAAGAGACCCAGTACTTC

clone_size: .
d_call: .
v_call: TRBV7-9
j_call: TRBJ2-5
cdr3_aa: CASSSDGPKETQYF
cdr3_nt: TGTGCCAGCAGCTCGGACGGGCCGAAAGAGACCCAGTACTTC

clone_size: .
d_call: .
v_call: TRBV11-2
j_call: TRBJ1-1
cdr3_aa: CASRGGADTNYGAFF
cdr3_nt: TGTGCCAGCCGGGGTGGAGCCGATACTAATTATGGAGCTTTCTTT

clone_size: .
d_call: TRBD2
v_call: TRBV12-3/TRBV12-4
j_call: TRBJ2-2
cdr3_aa: CASAAAGEGTGELFF
cdr3_nt: TGTGCCAGCGCTGCCGCGGGGGAGGGCACCGGGGAGCTGTTTTTT

clone_size: .
d_call: .
v_call: TRBV6-6
j_call: TRBJ2-5
cdr3_aa: CASSSPMYQETQYF
cdr3_nt: TGTGCCAGCAGCTCTCCTATGTACCAAGAGACCCAGTACTTC

clone_size: .
d_call: .
v_call: TRBV5-1
j_call: TRBJ2-7
cdr3_aa: CASSFEGKNYEQYF
cdr3_nt: TGCGCCAGCAGCTTTGAGGGCAAAAACTACGAGCAGTACTTC

clone_size: .
d_call: .
v_call: TRBV4-1
j_call: TRBJ2-3
cdr3_aa: CASSQSPMGDTQYF
cdr3_nt: TGCGCCAGCAGCCAGTCCCCGATGGGGGATACGCAGTATTTT

clone_size: .
d_call: .
v_call: TRBV29-1
j_call: TRBJ1-2
cdr3_aa: CSVGGGVTFGYTF
cdr3_nt: TGCAGCGTTGGAGGGGGAGTCACGTTTGGCTACACCTTC

clone_size: .
d_call: TRBD1
v_call: TRBV7-3
j_call: TRBJ2-7
cdr3_aa: CASSEGTAEQYF
cdr3_nt: TGTGCCAGCAGCGAAGGGACAGCAGAGCAGTACTTC

clone_size: .
d_call: TRBD1
v_call: TRBV20-1
j_call: TRBJ1-1
cdr3_aa: CSARDGDRDAFF
cdr3_nt: TGCAGTGCTAGAGATGGAGACAGGGACGCTTTCTTT

clone_size: .
d_call: .
v_call: TRBV6-2/TRBV6-3
j_call: TRBJ2-5
cdr3_aa: CASSSGVGLETQYF
cdr3_nt: TGTGCCAGCAGTTCCGGTGTGGGACTGGAGACCCAGTACTTC

clone_size: .
d_call: TRBD2
v_call: TRBV5-4
j_call: TRBJ2-1
cdr3_aa: CASSLGTSGGYPYNEQFF
cdr3_nt: TGTGCCAGCAGCTTGGGGACTAGCGGGGGGTACCCCTACAATGAGCAGTTCTTC

clone_size: .
d_call: TRBD2
v_call: TRBV5-6
j_call: TRBJ2-1
cdr3_aa: CASIASGYNEQFF
cdr3_nt: TGTGCCAGCATCGCTAGCGGGTACAATGAGCAGTTCTTC

clone_size: .
d_call: .
v_call: TRBV6-4
j_call: TRBJ2-5
cdr3_aa: CASSDIRETQYF
cdr3_nt: TGTGCCAGCAGTGACATCCGAGAGACCCAGTACTTC

clone_size: .
d_call: TRBD1
v_call: TRBV7-8
j_call: TRBJ2-7
cdr3_aa: CASSLGTGGTGYEQYF
cdr3_nt: TGTGCCAGCAGCTTAGGGACAGGGGGCACTGGGTACGAGCAGTACTTC

clone_size: .
d_call: .
v_call: TRBV5-6
j_call: TRBJ1-1
cdr3_aa: CASSLWEGPEAFF
cdr3_nt: TGTGCCAGCAGCCTCTGGGAGGGCCCTGAAGCTTTCTTT

clone_size: .
d_call: .
v_call: TRBV10-2
j_call: TRBJ2-7
cdr3_aa: CASSGQYPYEQYF
cdr3_nt: TGCGCCAGCAGTGGGCAATATCCCTACGAGCAGTACTTC

clone_size: .
d_call: .
v_call: TRBV12-3/TRBV12-4
j_call: TRBJ1-4
cdr3_aa: CASSFGPTNEKLFF
cdr3_nt: TGTGCCAGCAGTTTTGGGCCAACTAATGAAAAACTGTTTTTT

clone_size: .
d_call: .
v_call: TRBV4-1
j_call: TRBJ1-1
cdr3_aa: CASSPIGDGNTEAFF
cdr3_nt: TGCGCCAGCAGCCCGATTGGTGATGGGAACACTGAAGCTTTCTTT

clone_size: .
d_call: .
v_call: TRBV14
j_call: TRBJ2-3
cdr3_aa: CASSQVWDTQYF
cdr3_nt: TGTGCCAGCAGCCAAGTTTGGGATACGCAGTATTTT

clone_size: .
d_call: .
v_call: TRBV13
j_call: TRBJ2-4
cdr3_aa: CASSPRGRDTQYF
cdr3_nt: TGTGCCAGCAGCCCTAGGGGTAGGGATACTCAGTACTTC

clone_size: .
d_call: .
v_call: TRBV9
j_call: TRBJ2-7
cdr3_aa: CASSELSSPYEQYF
cdr3_nt: TGTGCCAGCAGCGAACTATCATCCCCCTACGAGCAGTACTTC

clone_size: .
d_call: TRBD2
v_call: TRBV4-2
j_call: TRBJ2-5
cdr3_aa: CASSQTSGGETQYF
cdr3_nt: TGTGCCAGCAGCCAAACTAGCGGGGGAGAGACCCAGTACTTC

clone_size: .
d_call: TRBD2
v_call: TRBV11-2
j_call: TRBJ2-1
cdr3_aa: CASSLGGLDALF
cdr3_nt: TGTGCCAGCAGCTTAGGGGGACTAGACGCGCTCTTC

clone_size: .
d_call: .
v_call: TRBV6-1
j_call: TRBJ2-7
cdr3_aa: CASSGAVSSYEQYF
cdr3_nt: TGTGCCAGCAGTGGGGCAGTCAGCTCCTACGAGCAGTACTTC

clone_size: .
d_call: TRBD1
v_call: TRBV12-3/TRBV12-4
j_call: TRBJ1-2
cdr3_aa: CASTLLGQGGYTF
cdr3_nt: TGTGCCAGCACCCTGCTGGGACAGGGGGGCTACACCTTC

clone_size: .
d_call: .
v_call: TRBV19
j_call: TRBJ1-1
cdr3_aa: CASNVPNTEAFF
cdr3_nt: TGTGCCAGTAATGTACCTAACACTGAAGCTTTCTTT

clone_size: .
d_call: .
v_call: TRBV13
j_call: TRBJ2-7
cdr3_aa: CASSSLGALYEQYF
cdr3_nt: TGTGCCAGCAGCTCCTTGGGAGCGCTATACGAGCAGTACTTC

clone_size: .
d_call: .
v_call: TRBV9
j_call: TRBJ2-5
cdr3_aa: CASSASGGVGTQYF
cdr3_nt: TGTGCCAGCAGCGCCTCAGGGGGGGTAGGGACCCAGTACTTC

clone_size: .
d_call: .
v_call: TRBV18
j_call: TRBJ2-6
cdr3_aa: CASSQGMSGANVLTF
cdr3_nt: TGTGCCAGCTCACAAGGGATGTCTGGGGCCAACGTCCTGACTTTC

clone_size: .
d_call: TRBD1
v_call: TRBV9
j_call: TRBJ1-2
cdr3_aa: CASSVEGGPSGGYGYTF
cdr3_nt: TGTGCCAGCAGCGTAGAGGGGGGTCCGTCAGGGGGGTATGGCTACACCTTC

clone_size: few
d_call: .
v_call: TRBV6-1
j_call: TRBJ1-3
cdr3_aa: CASSQTPTGNTIYF
cdr3_nt: TGTGCCAGCAGCCAGACACCTACTGGAAACACCATATATTTT

clone_size: .
d_call: TRBD2
v_call: TRBV20-1
j_call: TRBJ2-2
cdr3_aa: CSARDPGGTGGTGELFF
cdr3_nt: TGCAGTGCTAGAGATCCGGGGGGGACCGGGGGCACCGGGGAGCTGTTTTTT

clone_size: .
d_call: .
v_call: TRBV29-1
j_call: TRBJ2-1
cdr3_aa: CSVGEYNEQFF
cdr3_nt: TGCAGCGTTGGAGAGTACAATGAGCAGTTCTTC

clone_size: .
d_call: .
v_call: TRBV29-1
j_call: TRBJ2-5
cdr3_aa: CSVEVPFGAGTEIKETQYF
cdr3_nt: TGCAGCGTGGAGGTTCCCTTCGGGGCCGGGACCGAAATAAAAGAGACCCAGTACTTC

clone_size: .
d_call: .
v_call: TRBV5-1
j_call: TRBJ2-7
cdr3_aa: CASSLGSNYEQYF
cdr3_nt: TGCGCCAGCAGCCTCGGGAGCAACTACGAGCAGTACTTC

clone_size: .
d_call: TRBD1
v_call: TRBV23-1
j_call: TRBJ2-5
cdr3_aa: CASTLRGRHFGPHRPPETQYF
cdr3_nt: TGCGCCAGCACGCTGAGGGGGCGGCATTTCGGTCCACATCGACCGCCAGAGACCCAGTACTTC